This T cell receptor (beta chain) was sequenced during a study of blood T cell repertoires in COVID-19. CDR1 SGHDN and CDR2 FVKESK come from the germline V gene. The trim removed 2 bases at V and 3 bases at J, leaving 5 bases unmatched. The CDR3 sequence is 15 residues long. Clinical history as reported by participants underpinned cohort assignment. TCRdb keeps only in-frame clones here, not all; method: immunoSEQ multiplex PCR. In the table there are 60,000 to 80,000 clones, 70% to 90% of which are singletons. This chain connects TRBV14 to TRBJ1-2; 8 bases are shared with TRBD1. Sequenced sample: PBMCs or T cells enriched from blood (not recorded which). The TCR comes from a woman aged 40 to 49 with acute COVID-19. As DNA, the CDR3 is TGTGCCAGCAGCCAAATCGGGGGACAGGACTATGGCTACACCTTC. Its protein is CASSQIGGQDYGYTF.